The 29 T cell receptor beta chains given below trace back to one sample, sequenced in a study of cytomegalovirus exposure and HLA in healthy donors. Primers: 60 Vbeta forward and 13 Jbeta reverse. Profiled with immunoSEQ multiplex PCR; TCRdb holds only in-frame clones, not every one. The data hold under 200,000 clones, with over 70% observed a single time. The source material was PBMCs. These receptors originate from a woman between 40 and 55 years old in good health and CMV-seropositive.

The rearrangement uses TRBV5-1 and TRBJ1-2; D ambiguous. This CDR3 comprises 16 residues. Trimming removed 0 bases from V and 4 bases from J, with 16 bases in between. Germline V gives CDR1 SGHRS, CDR2 YFSETQ. CDR3 residues: CASSLDVSSLAYGYTF. The CDR3 region has the DNA TGCGCCAGCAGCTTGGATGTTAGCAGTTTAGCCTATGGCTACACCTTC.

The sample holds one count of this clone. The rearrangement joins TRBV28 to TRBJ2-6, with a possible D match to TRBD1 (6 bases). The V gene lost 5 bases and the J gene lost 4 bases, with 12 bases spanning the gap. The CDR3 loop spans 15 amino acids. Germline V CDR1 and CDR2: MDHEN, SYDVKM. The DNA of the CDR3 is TGTGCCAGCAGTCCGCAGGGGTCCGGGGCCAACGTCCTGACTTTC. This encodes CASSPQGSGANVLTF.

This rearrangement joins TRBV7-9 to TRBJ2-2; 9 bases agree with TRBD2. Germline V gene data show CDR1 as SEHNR and CDR2 as FQNEAQ (reference sequence). This CDR3 is 18 amino acids long. V was clipped by 5 bases and J by 3 bases; unmatched bases: 13. This CDR3 is CASSRPPVLAGDTGELFF. The DNA for the CDR3 is TGTGCCAGCAGCCGGCCCCCTGTACTAGCGGGCGACACCGGGGAGCTGTTTTTT.

This chain joins TRBV6-1 and TRBJ2-5; 7 nucleotides align to TRBD1. Germline lookup yields CDR1 MNHNS and CDR2 SASEGT. This CDR3 contains 13 residues. V shed 6 bases and J 11 bases; nucleotides not matched to a gene: 12. In DNA form, the CDR3 reads TGTGCCAGCAGAGCACAGGGGAACGGGAAGCAGTACTTC. This gives the protein CASRAQGNGKQYF.

The V gene is TRBV4-3, the J gene TRBJ2-5; perhaps TRBD2 as D (5 bases). The CDR3 contains 13 residues. V lost 6 bases, J lost 1 base, and 9 bases lay in between. CDR1 and CDR2 (germline): LGHNA, YSLEER. The CDR3 sequence is CASSPSGQETQYF. CDR3 bases: TGCGCCAGCAGTCCGAGCGGCCAAGAGACCCAGTACTTC.

The rearrangement joins TRBV18 to TRBJ2-7; 11 bases are a match to TRBD1. Germline CDR1 and CDR2: KGHSH and LQKENI. V was pared by 5 bases and J by 1 base, with 4 bases of the junction left unmatched. The CDR3 length is 15 residues. Written as DNA, the CDR3 is TGTGCCAGCTCAGCCGGGACAGGGGGGTCCTACGAGCAGTACTTC. Its protein product is CASSAGTGGSYEQYF.

This clone appeared a few times. This chain uses TRBV30 with TRBJ2-5, with D uncertain. Germline CDR1 and CDR2: GTSNPN and SVGIG (reference sequence). Trimming cost V 0 bases and J 7 bases, with 12 bases left between them. The CDR3 consists of 13 residues. CDR3 region: CAWSVARSGTQYF. The CDR3 bases are TGTGCCTGGAGTGTAGCGAGGTCCGGGACCCAGTACTTC.

The chain couples TRBV6-6 to TRBJ2-7; 10 bases are shared with TRBD1. The V and J ends lost 5 bases and 2 bases, in that order; junction bases with no gene match: 3. The V gene's germline CDR1 is MNHNY and CDR2 SVGAGI (reference sequence). The CDR3 is 14 amino acids. CDR3: CASSPGQGAYEQYF. The CDR3 DNA reads as TGTGCCAGCAGTCCCGGACAGGGGGCCTACGAGCAGTACTTC.

The chain recombines TRBV19 with TRBJ1-6; D unresolved. V lost 3 bases and J lost 0, with 9 bases in between. The CDR3 covers 16 residues. Germline values: CDR1 LNHDA, CDR2 SQIVND (reference sequence). In DNA, the CDR3 is TGTGCCAGTAGTATCGTACAGAGCTCCTATAATTCACCCCTCCACTTT. It yields the protein CASSIVQSSYNSPLHF.

The chain recombines TRBV4-3 with TRBJ2-1; 11 positions agree with TRBD2. CDR3 length: 17 amino acids. With 2 bases clipped from V and 5 bases from J, the junction kept 8 bases outside the gene matches. CDR1 LGHNA and CDR2 YSLEER come from the germline V gene. For the CDR3, the DNA is TGCGCCAGCAGCCAACCACCTACTAGCGGGGGAAACAATGAGCAGTTCTTC. Residues: CASSQPPTSGGNNEQFF.

The chain joins TRBV5-1 to TRBJ2-2; 7 bases align to TRBD1. J was trimmed by 7 bases and V by 0 bases; bases with no gene match: 3. CDR3 size: 14 residues. The germline V gene has CDR1 SGHRS and CDR2 YFSETQ. The CDR3 region is CASSLEGAFGELFF. The CDR3 bases are TGCGCCAGCAGCTTGGAGGGGGCGTTCGGGGAGCTGTTTTTT. Full variable domain (outside the CDR3, taken from reference TRBV5-1 and TRBJ2-2): KAGVTQTPRYLIKTRGQQVTLSCSPISGHRSVSWYQQTPGQGLQFLFEYFSETQRNKGNFPGRFSGRQFSNSRSEMNVSTLELGDSALYLCASSLEGAFGELFFGEGSRLTVL.

A word on this clone: Other DNA sequences in this sample translate to the same CDR3. The chain is built from TRBV30 and TRBJ1-2; TRBD1 agrees at 8 bases. Germline lookup yields CDR1 GTSNPN and CDR2 SVGIG (reference sequence). Germline trimming cut 3 bases from V and 4 bases from J; bases unmatched to any gene: 13. This CDR3 is 16 amino acids long. DNA for the CDR3: TGTGCCTGGAGACCAGGGGGAGGAACAGGGGGCTATGGCTACACCTTC. This codes for CAWRPGGGTGGYGYTF.

V usage is TRBV5-1 and J usage is TRBJ2-7, with D possibly being TRBD1 (5 bases). This CDR3 has 14 amino acids. Trimming left V 7 bases short and J 0 bases short, with 14 bases between. Germline V gives CDR1 SGHRS, CDR2 YFSETQ. DNA of the CDR3: TGCGCCAGCGGTGTCCGCGACAGCTCCTACGAGCAGTACTTC. Translation: CASGVRDSSYEQYF.

The rearrangement links TRBV27 to TRBJ2-1; D perhaps matches TRBD2 (7 bases). The V gene's germline CDR1 is MNHEY and CDR2 SMNVEV (reference sequence). V was clipped by 5 bases and J by 4 bases, with 12 bases between them. The length of the CDR3 is 14 residues. DNA of the CDR3: TGTGCCAGCAGTCCGCGGGGGCGATACAATGAGCAGTTCTTC. This translates into CASSPRGRYNEQFF.

The chain couples TRBV2 to TRBJ2-1, with D possibly TRBD2 on 5 matching bases. V dropped 4 bases and J dropped 2 bases, with 9 bases sitting between them. Germline V CDR1 and CDR2: SNHLY, FYNNEI. This CDR3 is 14 amino acids long. The chain's CDR3 is CASSAASTYNEQFF. CDR3 in DNA: TGTGCCAGCAGTGCGGCTAGCACCTACAATGAGCAGTTCTTC.

About this clone: This CDR3 is also generated by other DNA sequences in the sample. The J gene is TRBJ2-6, the V gene TRBV6-5; D remains unclear. This CDR3 comprises 13 residues. CDR1 is MNHEY and CDR2 is SVGAGI in the germline V gene. Between the trimmed V and J ends, which lost 5 bases and 2 bases, there was a span of 4 bases. Here the CDR3 DNA reads TGTGCCAGCAGTCAGGCTGGGGCCAACGTCCTGACTTTC. Protein product: CASSQAGANVLTF.

The rearrangement links TRBV18 to TRBJ2-3, with D perhaps TRBD2 (6 bases). Germline CDR1 reads KGHSH; CDR2 reads LQKENI. Trimming removed 6 bases at V and 8 bases at J, with 21 bases between. This CDR3 has 15 amino acids. CDR3: CASSDARRDQGTQYF. The CDR3 DNA follows: TGTGCCAGCTCCGATGCCCGGAGGGACCAGGGTACGCAGTATTTT.

The chain links TRBV21-1 to TRBJ1-1; TRBD1, as called in the table, went unchecked against the DNA. TRBV21-1 is shown as a pseudogene. The CDR3 runs to 12 residues. The CDR3 bases are TGTGCCAGCAGCAGGGGAAGGGGTGAAGCTTTCTTT. Translated, it gives CASSRGRGEAFF.

The sample holds a few counts of this clone. The rearrangement joins TRBV6-6 to TRBJ1-5, with 7 nucleotides matching TRBD1. Looked up from germline, CDR1 is MNHNY and CDR2 is SVGAGI (reference sequence). This CDR3 spans 13 amino acids. The CDR3 coding sequence is TGTCTCACTAGGGACAGCTCCAATCAGCCCCAGCATTTT. It specifies CLTRDSSNQPQHF.

In this sample, this clone turned up a few times. V is TRBV6-1 and J is TRBJ1-2; D gene unclear. V lost 5 bases to trimming and J lost 8 bases, with 12 bases between them. The CDR3 covers 12 residues. Germline values: CDR1 MNHNS, CDR2 SASEGT. The chain's CDR3 is CASSPGEGGYTF. Written as DNA, the CDR3 is TGTGCCAGCAGTCCTGGCGAGGGAGGCTACACCTTC.

The chain joins TRBV19 to TRBJ2-7; D possibly corresponds to TRBD1 (5 bases). The V and J ends lost 2 bases and 3 bases respectively, with 20 bases between them. Germline V gene sequence: CDR1 LNHDA, CDR2 SQIVND (reference sequence). CDR3 length equals 17 residues. The CDR3 here is CASSIFAAQGAIYEQYF. The CDR3 coding sequence is TGTGCCAGTAGTATATTCGCTGCCCAGGGCGCAATCTACGAGCAGTACTTC. The entire variable domain, with the rest obtained from reference TRBV19 and TRBJ2-7, is as follows: DGGITQSPKYLFRKEGQNVTLSCEQNLNHDAMYWYRQDPGQGLRLIYYSQIVNDFQKGDIAEGYSVSREKKESFPLTVTSAQKNPTAFYLCASSIFAAQGAIYEQYFGPGTRLTVT.

The genes are TRBV5-1 and TRBJ2-6; 9 bases agree with TRBD1. This CDR3 is built from 17 residues. Per germline, CDR1 SGHRS and CDR2 YFSETQ. V was pared by 4 bases and J by 2 bases, with 7 bases of the junction left unmatched. CDR3 loop: CASSNNRDRAGANVLTF. The CDR3 nucleotides are TGCGCCAGCAGCAACAACCGGGACAGGGCTGGGGCCAACGTCCTGACTTTC.

The chain carries TRBV27 and TRBJ2-2; 10 bases line up with TRBD2. V gave up 5 bases and J gave up 5 bases; unmatched junction bases: 11. The germline CDR1 and CDR2 sequences are MNHEY and SMNVEV (reference sequence). This CDR3 spans 17 amino acids. The CDR3 coding sequence is TGTGCCAGCAGTCCATCAGGACTAGCGGAGCAAACCGGGGAGCTGTTTTTT. Translating it yields CASSPSGLAEQTGELFF.

The genes are TRBV6-6 and TRBJ1-6; D remains unclear. The CDR3 has 14 amino acids. The germline V gene has CDR1 MNHNY and CDR2 SVGAGI (reference sequence). Trimming pared 8 bases from V and 8 bases from J, leaving 16 bases between. DNA of the CDR3: TGTGCCAGCGGCCATCGGGATTCCGATTCACCCCTCCACTTT. As protein: CASGHRDSDSPLHF.

This clone was seen just once. The chain has TRBV1 and TRBJ1-2. TRBV1 constitutes a pseudogene. This CDR3 has 13 amino acids. CDR3 coding DNA: TGCACCAGCAGCCCCCTAAGGGAGGATGGCTACACCTTC. Translation: CTSSPLREDGYTF.

The chain links TRBV2 to TRBJ1-6, with 7 bases lining up with TRBD1. This CDR3 has 13 amino acids. J gave up 13 bases and V 8 bases, and 11 bases lay outside the gene matches. Germline values: CDR1 SNHLY, CDR2 FYNNEI. The CDR3 region has the DNA TGTGCCAGCTCCCGGGACAGCCTTCCGCCCCTCCACTTT. Translated, it gives CASSRDSLPPLHF.

V is TRBV5-4 and J is TRBJ1-2; TRBD1 matches 10 bases. The germline gives CDR1 SGHNT, CDR2 YYREEE (reference sequence). The V gene end was trimmed by 0 bases and the J gene end by 2 bases; junction bases not matched to a gene: 4. The CDR3 has 16 amino acids. This chain's CDR3 is CASSLAKGQGNYGYTF. CDR3 DNA sequence: TGTGCCAGCAGCTTGGCCAAGGGACAGGGGAACTATGGCTACACCTTC. The complete variable domain, with remaining parts taken from reference TRBV5-4 and TRBJ1-2, reads ETGVTQSPTHLIKTRGQQVTLRCSSQSGHNTVSWYQQALGQGPQFIFQYYREEENGRGNFPPRFSGLQFPNYSSELNVNALELDDSALYLCASSLAKGQGNYGYTFGSGTRLTVV.

This clone showed up just a few times. This chain uses TRBV4-3 with TRBJ1-1; D is uncertain. CDR1 LGHNA and CDR2 YSLEER come from the germline V gene. V was pared by 0 bases and J by 1 base, with 9 bases between. The CDR3 runs to 15 residues. The chain's CDR3 is CASSQEGRGNTEAFF. The CDR3 bases are TGCGCCAGCAGCCAAGAAGGGCGGGGGAACACTGAAGCTTTCTTT.

In this sample, this clone turned up once. The genes are TRBV12-5 and TRBJ1-4, with D possibly matching TRBD1 (5 bases). This CDR3 spans 14 amino acids. The germline V and J ends were trimmed by 3 bases and 8 bases, with 13 bases remaining between them. Per germline, CDR1 LGHNT and CDR2 FRNRAP. The CDR3: CASGFGGGREKLFF. CDR3 nucleotide sequence: TGTGCTAGTGGTTTCGGCGGGGGTCGCGAAAAACTGTTTTTT.